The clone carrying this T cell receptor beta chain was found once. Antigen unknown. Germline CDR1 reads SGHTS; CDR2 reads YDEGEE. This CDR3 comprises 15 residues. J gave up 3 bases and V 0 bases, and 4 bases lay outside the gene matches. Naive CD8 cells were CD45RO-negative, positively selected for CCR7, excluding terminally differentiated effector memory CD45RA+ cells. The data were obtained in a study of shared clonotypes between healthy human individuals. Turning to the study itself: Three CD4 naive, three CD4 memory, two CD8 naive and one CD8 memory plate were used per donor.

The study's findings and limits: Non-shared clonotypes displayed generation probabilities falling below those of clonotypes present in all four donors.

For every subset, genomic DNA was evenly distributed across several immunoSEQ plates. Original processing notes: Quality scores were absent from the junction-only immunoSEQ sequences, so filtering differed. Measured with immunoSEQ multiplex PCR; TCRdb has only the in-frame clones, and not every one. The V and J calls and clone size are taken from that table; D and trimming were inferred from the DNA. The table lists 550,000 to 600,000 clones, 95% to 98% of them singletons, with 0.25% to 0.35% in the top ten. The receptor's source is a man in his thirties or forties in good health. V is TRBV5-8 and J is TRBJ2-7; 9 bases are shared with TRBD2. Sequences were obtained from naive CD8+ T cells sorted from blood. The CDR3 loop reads CASSLELAGYYEQYF. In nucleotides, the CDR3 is TGTGCCAGCAGCTTGGAGCTAGCGGGATACTACGAGCAGTACTTC.